This T cell receptor (beta chain) was observed in a study of cytomegalovirus exposure and HLA in healthy donors. Regarding this clone: What it binds is not known.

This CDR3 is built from 15 residues. V gave up 0 bases and J gave up 7 bases, with 15 bases separating them. The germline V gene has CDR1 ENHRY and CDR2 SYGVKD. Whole-study findings and limits: V- and J-gene trimming in TCR beta was tied to a missense DCLRE1C variant by an analysis performed later. There were 150 to 200 TCR beta chains listed as cytomegalovirus-associated. Because they were indistinguishable, some V segments, including TRBV6-2 and TRBV6-3, were excluded.

Primers for the PCR totalled 60 Vbeta and 13 Jbeta. The method was immunoSEQ multiplex PCR; TCRdb's version includes in-frame clones alone and lacks a portion of them. The sample records some 110,000 clones, roughly 80% being singletons. The chain combines TRBV10-3 with TRBJ1-1; D is unresolved. The clonotype was recovered from a man aged 25-45 years in good health and CMV-seropositive. Source material: PBMCs. The CDR3 protein is CAISESMGFRGEAFF. Written as DNA, the CDR3 is TGTGCCATCAGTGAGTCGATGGGGTTCCGGGGTGAAGCTTTCTTT.